This T cell receptor beta chain is drawn from a study of T cell changes during pregnancy in multiple sclerosis. The CDR3 extends over 12 amino acids. Trimming removed 6 bases from V and 11 bases from J; junction bases left unmatched: 7. CDR1 and CDR2 from the germline V gene are MDHEN and SYDVKM. Some clones are missing from TCRdb's copy, which holds only in-frame ones; the method was immunoSEQ multiplex PCR. The sample consists of tens of thousands of clones, roughly 92% of them appearing once. The J gene is TRBJ2-4, the V gene TRBV28, with 7 bases aligning to TRBD2. This clonotype was obtained from a female donor with multiple sclerosis, enrolled in a pregnancy study. The material sequenced was CD4+ T cells from peripheral blood mononuclear cells, taken in the first trimester of pregnancy. CDR3 sequence (DNA): TGTGCCAGCAGGGGGGGGACGGGTGTTCAGTACTTC. As protein: CASRGGTGVQYF.